Following are 6 T cell receptor beta chains from one sample sequenced in a study of radiation and T cells in renal cell carcinoma. Some clones are missing from TCRdb's copy, which holds only in-frame ones; the method was immunoSEQ multiplex PCR. The sample lists roughly 160,000 clones, about 88% occurring once. Time point specified: blood 4 weeks post-SBRT, at nephrectomy. Treatment: 15 Gy SBRT to primary tumor, nephrectomy 4 weeks later. Material: blood, obtained from a patient whose treatment included radiotherapy and nephrectomy. The source is a woman in her forties or fifties with renal cell carcinoma.

V and J are TRBV6-1 and TRBJ2-7, with unresolved D. Germline CDR1 is MNHNS and CDR2 is SASEGT. This CDR3 has 12 residues. Trimming shortened V by 6 bases and J by 0 bases, and 6 bases separated the two germline ends. Here the CDR3 reads CASRLSSYEQYF. The CDR3 DNA reads as TGTGCCAGCAGGCTCAGCTCCTACGAGCAGTACTTC.

This clone was seen just once. Mismatch with germline at one junction end may stem from a read error. The chain combines TRBV7-7 with TRBJ2-2; D is possibly TRBD1 or TRBD2 (5 bases each). Germline V gene lookup returns CDR1 SSHAT and CDR2 FNYEAQ (reference sequence). The CDR3 consists of 17 residues. The CDR3 DNA reads as TGTGCTAGCAGCTTAGCAGGGCCCGCACTAGTTCCCGGGGAGCTGTTTTTT. This codes for CASSLAGPALVPGELFF.

The chain uses TRBV10-2 and TRBJ1-1; 9 bases agree with TRBD1. The trim removed 7 bases at V and 8 bases at J, leaving 2 bases unmatched. Germline V gives CDR1 WSHSY, CDR2 SAAADI. The CDR3 has 11 amino acids. CDR3 amino acids: CASKTGGEAFF. The CDR3 region has the DNA TGCGCCAGCAAGACAGGGGGGGAAGCTTTCTTT.

CDR3 amino acids: CASSLGLSGQGLGEQFF. CDR3 DNA: TGTGCCAGCAGCTTAGGCCTTTCCGGACAGGGGTTAGGTGAGCAGTTCTTC. This chain links TRBV13 with TRBJ2-1; 9 nucleotides line up with TRBD1. The J segment lost 9 bases and the V segment lost 0 bases, leaving 12 bases of the junction unmatched. The CDR3 runs 17 residues. Germline CDR1 is PRHDT and CDR2 is FYEKMQ (reference sequence).

The CDR3 DNA reads TGTGCCAGCAGCTTGGCCCCGGACAGGGGTCATGAGCAGTTCTTC. This sequence encodes CASSLAPDRGHEQFF. The J gene is TRBJ2-1, the V gene TRBV5-4; 9 bases match TRBD1. Germline trimming cut 0 bases from V and 8 bases from J; bases unmatched to any gene: 6. The germline gives CDR1 SGHNT, CDR2 YYREEE (reference sequence). The CDR3 totals 15 residues.

The count of this clone is one. The chain recombines TRBV7-8 with TRBJ2-1; tentatively, D is TRBD1 or TRBD2 (5 bases each). The CDR3 spans 16 residues. Trimming took off 1 base at V and 5 bases at J, with 15 bases between the two ends. The V gene's germline CDR1 is SGHVS and CDR2 FQNEAQ. CDR3 sequence (DNA): TGTGCCAGCAGCTTAGAGCGGCAAGGGGTAAACAATGAGCAGTTCTTC. Protein product: CASSLERQGVNNEQFF.